This TCR beta chain was observed in a study of spatial heterogeneity in lung cancer. Study details: Each unique TCR and UMI combination was seen more than ten times on average in raw reads. The study's findings and limits: Mutation tallies in tumors tracked expanded intratumoral alpha and beta TCR counts.

Noted time point: sample taken at primary tumor resection. Between the trimmed V and J ends, which lost 4 bases and 4 bases, there was a span of 15 bases. Germline-derived CDR1 and CDR2 are MNHEY and SVGEGT. The CDR3 has 15 residues. This clonotype was recorded many times. Its target is not known. Every molecule of TCR cDNA had its own unique molecular identifier. TCRdb fed the 5' RACE reads into MiXCR, producing one record per CDR3 protein. This sample has some 10,000 distinct CDR3 sequences, with about 6.7% found just once. The chain couples TRBV6-2 or TRBV6-3 to TRBJ2-3, with a possible D match to TRBD1 (6 bases). The material was lung tumor tissue, obtained at surgery. The receptor comes from a male donor with early-stage non-small cell lung cancer. The CDR3 here is CASSWIDRKPDTQYF. The CDR3 DNA is TGTGCCAGCAGTTGGATTGACAGGAAACCAGATACGCAGTATTTT.